Below, 24 T cell receptor beta chains from the same sample are listed, as sequenced in a study of CXCR3-negative and CXCR3-positive naive CD8 T cells. General study points: Greater hydrophobicity was found in TRB CDR3s of CXCR3-positive naive cells than of CXCR3-negative naive cells.

These receptors' targets are unknown. Libraries were UMI-labeled 5' RACE TRB cDNA. TCRdb re-called the 5' RACE reads; one entry per CDR3 protein, DNA not given. The repertoire shows more than 70,000 distinct CDR3 sequences; the top ten hold about 0.62%. The source material was naive CXCR3+ CD8+ T cells from blood. Subset indicated: CD45RO-CCR7+CD27+CD95- naive CD8+ T cells expressing CXCR3 (TNR3+). These receptors all come from a human donor in good health. Some clones in this sample may be carry-over from other donors' samples.

The chain joins TRBV6-5 to TRBJ1-1. Germline values: CDR1 MNHEY, CDR2 SVGAGI. CDR3 length: 14 amino acids. This CDR3 reads CASSLGGMNTEAFF.

The V call is TRBV6-6, the J call TRBJ2-7; without DNA, the TCRdb call of TRBD1 cannot be checked. Germline loops: CDR1 MNHNY, CDR2 SVGAGI (reference sequence). This CDR3 is 14 amino acids long. CDR3 loop: CASSPEGVPYEQYF.

The chain is built from TRBV28 and TRBJ2-5; TCRdb's assignment of TRBD1 cannot be checked, as there is no DNA. The CDR3 is 12 amino acids. From germline, CDR1 is MDHEN and CDR2 SYDVKM. CDR3 sequence: CAAVGGQETQYF.

The chain couples TRBV28 to TRBJ1-4. This CDR3 comprises 15 residues. The germline CDR1 and CDR2 sequences are MDHEN and SYDVKM. The CDR3 region is CASSSRRATNEKLFF.

The chain combines TRBV10-3 with TRBJ2-7; TCRdb outputs TRBD2, but without DNA this stays unchecked. The germline V gene has CDR1 ENHRY and CDR2 SYGVKD. The CDR3 extends over 18 amino acids. CDR3: CAISESGGLAASSYKQYF.

The J gene is TRBJ2-5, the V gene TRBV5-1. The CDR3 has 12 amino acids. The germline V gene encodes CDR1 SGHRS and CDR2 YFSETQ. This CDR3 is CASSLYAETQYF.

The chain carries TRBV6-6 and TRBJ2-7; TCRdb gives TRBD1 as the D gene, but with no DNA this cannot be confirmed. CDR3 size: 13 residues. CDR1 MNHNY and CDR2 SVGAGI come from the germline V gene (reference sequence). CDR3 protein: CASSYPGNYEQYF.

This rearrangement joins TRBV6-6 to TRBJ2-5; absent DNA, TCRdb's TRBD1 call cannot be checked. CDR1 MNHNY and CDR2 SVGAGI come from the germline V gene (reference sequence). This CDR3 contains 14 residues. CDR3: CASNPRELGETQYF.

V and J are TRBV24-1 and TRBJ2-3; absent DNA, TCRdb's TRBD1 call cannot be checked. In germline, CDR1 is KGHDR, CDR2 SFDVKD. The CDR3 is 16 residues long. The CDR3 sequence: CATSDPSTGNTDTQYF.

The chain has TRBV29-1 and TRBJ2-5. Per germline, CDR1 SQVTM and CDR2 ANQGSEA. This CDR3 is built from 12 residues. CDR3 in amino acids: CSVEGGEETQYF.

The V call is TRBV27, the J call TRBJ2-1; TCRdb lists TRBD1, though no DNA is available to test this call. The CDR3 extends over 15 amino acids. CDR1 and CDR2 (germline): MNHEY, SMNVEV (reference sequence). CDR3 sequence: CASSLFRTGSNEQFF.

This chain uses TRBV29-1 with TRBJ1-1; TCRdb proposes TRBD1, but this gene call is untestable without DNA. Germline CDR1 is SQVTM and CDR2 is ANQGSEA. This CDR3 is 13 amino acids long. CDR3 loop: CSVDQQGNTEAFF.

The gene calls are TRBV4-2 and TRBJ2-5. Germline loops: CDR1 LGHNA, CDR2 YNFKEQ. The CDR3 sequence is 15 residues long. The CDR3 loop is CASSQSWGGQETQYF.

This chain joins TRBV13 and TRBJ2-1; TCRdb selects TRBD2, and the lack of DNA leaves this call unchecked. Germline CDR1 reads PRHDT; CDR2 reads FYEKMQ (reference sequence). The CDR3 contains 18 residues. CDR3 sequence reads: CASSLEASGSRGHNEQFF.

The chain recombines TRBV5-1 with TRBJ2-7; TCRdb proposes TRBD2, but this gene call is untestable without DNA. This CDR3 has 16 amino acids. The germline CDR1 and CDR2 sequences are SGHRS and YFSETQ. CDR3 amino acids: CASSLEAGGPAYEQYF.

The chain employs TRBV6-5 and TRBJ1-1; TCRdb returns TRBD1, unconfirmable since there is no DNA. Germline lookup yields CDR1 MNHEY and CDR2 SVGAGI. The CDR3 extends over 13 amino acids. CDR3 region: CASSYARSHEAFF.

The CDR3 here is CASSPLGLVTDTQYF. The chain has TRBV5-1 and TRBJ2-3; TCRdb calls TRBD1, which cannot be checked without DNA. Germline values: CDR1 SGHRS, CDR2 YFSETQ. The CDR3 has 15 amino acids.

The CDR3 sequence: CSARDLTGGEKLFF. The chain employs TRBV20-1 and TRBJ1-4; TCRdb calls TRBD1, which cannot be checked without DNA. CDR3 length: 14 residues. Germline assignment: CDR1 DFQATT and CDR2 SNEGSKA (reference sequence).

The chain is built from TRBV7-2 and TRBJ2-7; TCRdb picks TRBD1, but there is no DNA to check that call. Germline V gene lookup returns CDR1 SGHTA and CDR2 FQGNSA. The CDR3 has 14 residues. The CDR3 sequence: CASSFPGTAYEQYF.

The V call is TRBV7-2, the J call TRBJ1-1; with no DNA, the TCRdb D assignment of TRBD1 cannot be verified. Germline V gene sequence: CDR1 SGHTA, CDR2 FQGNSA. CDR3 length: 18 residues. The CDR3 spells CASSSFGTGDQMDTEAFF. Looking up the rest from reference TRBV7-2 and TRBJ1-1 gives the full variable domain: GAGVSQSPSNKVTEKGKDVELRCDPISGHTALYWYRQSLGQGLEFLIYFQGNSAPDKSGLPSDRFSAERTGGSVSTLTIQRTQQEDSAVYLCASSSFGTGDQMDTEAFFGQGTRLTVV.

The rearrangement joins TRBV5-1 to TRBJ2-1; TCRdb's assignment of TRBD2 cannot be checked, as there is no DNA. This CDR3 is built from 16 residues. Germline V lookup: CDR1 SGHRS, CDR2 YFSETQ. This CDR3 reads CASSFKTSGEYNEQFF.

This chain joins TRBV12-3 or TRBV12-4 and TRBJ2-3. There are 13 residues in the CDR3. CDR3 sequence: CASSLGTADTQYF.

This rearrangement joins TRBV28 to TRBJ2-1; the D gene TCRdb calls, TRBD2, cannot be checked with no DNA. The CDR3 consists of 18 residues. The germline CDR1 and CDR2 sequences are MDHEN and SYDVKM. The CDR3 spells CASRPPGLADHSYNEQFF.

The rearrangement uses TRBV20-1 and TRBJ2-1. CDR1 and CDR2 from the germline V gene are DFQATT and SNEGSKA (reference sequence). The CDR3 contains 14 residues. CDR3 sequence reads: CSANPLSSYNEQFF.